The 25 T cell receptor beta chains below all came from one sample that was sequenced in a study of blood T cell repertoires in COVID-19 (dated by TCRdb to about 2020). The library was made by the immunoSEQ multiplex PCR assay. TCRdb's version of the immuneACCESS table is confined to in-frame rearrangements and falls short of the full clone set. An unresolved V gene accounts for under half of the shortfall where checked; the remainder is of unknown origin. This sample holds fewer than 75,000 clones; nearly 90% were observed only once. Of the sample, approximately 3.5% falls within the top ten clones. Sequencing was performed on peripheral blood. The receptors come from an older man with acute or convalescent COVID-19.

The chain uses TRBV7-9 and TRBJ2-5, with 7 bases that match TRBD2. The CDR3 consists of 15 residues. V shed 5 bases and J 5 bases; nucleotides not matched to a gene: 11. CDR1 SEHNR and CDR2 FQNEAQ come from the germline V gene (reference sequence). CDR3 bases: TGTGCCAGCAGCCTAAGTGGGAGGGGCGGGGAGACCCAGTACTTC. Protein sequence: CASSLSGRGGETQYF.

J is TRBJ2-1 and V is TRBV18, with TRBD2 identical over 15 bases. Looked up from germline, CDR1 is KGHSH and CDR2 is LQKENI. V lost 4 bases to trimming and J lost 7 bases; unmatched junction nucleotides: 2. The CDR3 length is 15 residues. The CDR3 region has the DNA TGTGCCAGCTCACGGACTAGCGGGGGGGCGAATGAGCAGTTCTTC. It translates to CASSRTSGGANEQFF.

This chain links TRBV19 with TRBJ2-3; 11 bases are shared with TRBD1. The germline gives CDR1 LNHDA, CDR2 SQIVND (reference sequence). The CDR3 consists of 16 residues. The V gene end was trimmed by 7 bases and the J gene end by 0 bases; junction bases not matched to a gene: 6. The CDR3 DNA is TGTGCCAGTAAGAGGACAGGGGGCCTTAGCACAGATACGCAGTATTTT. It codes for CASKRTGGLSTDTQYF.

This clone occurred many times. For the CDR3, the DNA is TGTGCCAGCAGCTTAGTCTCGGGGGGCCCAATCAACGAGCAGTACTTC. As protein: CASSLVSGGPINEQYF. This chain connects TRBV11-2 to TRBJ2-7; possible D gene TRBD2, 7 bases. V lost 1 base, J lost 5 bases, and 18 bases lay in between. Germline values: CDR1 SGHAT, CDR2 FQNNGV. The CDR3 totals 16 residues.

V and J are TRBV9 and TRBJ1-2; TRBD1 is a possible D gene (5 bases). The CDR3 length is 14 residues. V lost 3 bases and J lost 4, with 13 bases in between. In germline, CDR1 is SGDLS, CDR2 YYNGEE. CDR3 in DNA: TGTGCCAGCAGCGCCTGGGAGGGGAGCTATGGCTACACCTTC. Translated, it gives CASSAWEGSYGYTF.

The V call is TRBV4-1, the J call TRBJ2-7; 8 nucleotides match TRBD2. Germline trimming cut 0 bases from V and 0 bases from J; bases unmatched to any gene: 7. The CDR3 totals 17 residues. Germline-derived CDR1 and CDR2 are MGHRA and YSYEKL. The CDR3 DNA follows: TGCGCCAGCAGCCAAGATCGAGCAAGCGGGAGCTCCTACGAGCAGTACTTC. It codes for CASSQDRASGSSYEQYF.

V gene TRBV4-1 combines with J gene TRBJ2-5, with no clear D. V was trimmed by 5 bases and J by 5 bases, leaving 12 bases between them. The CDR3 is 13 amino acids. Germline loops: CDR1 MGHRA, CDR2 YSYEKL. The DNA of the CDR3 is TGCGCCAGCAGCTCCCGAGGCGGCGAGACCCAGTACTTC. Translating gives CASSSRGGETQYF.

The gene calls are TRBV2 and TRBJ2-7; 7 bases are shared with TRBD1. The CDR3 runs 13 residues. The trim removed 5 bases at V and 4 bases at J, leaving 5 bases unmatched. CDR1 and CDR2 (germline): SNHLY, FYNNEI. The CDR3 spells CASSSGQQYEQYF. CDR3 bases: TGTGCCAGCAGTTCGGGACAGCAATACGAGCAGTACTTC. Filled out from reference TRBV2 and TRBJ2-7, the complete variable domain reads EPEVTQTPSHQVTQMGQEVILRCVPISNHLYFYWYRQILGQKVEFLVSFYNNEISEKSEIFDDQFSVERPDGSNFTLKIRSTKLEDSAMYFCASSSGQQYEQYFGPGTRLTVT.

The chain uses TRBV9 and TRBJ2-3; TRBD2 matches 13 bases. Germline CDR1 SGDLS, CDR2 YYNGEE. With V trimmed by 7 bases and J by 6 bases, 2 bases remained unmatched. There are 13 residues in the CDR3. CDR3 amino acids: CASGTSGADTQYF. For the CDR3, the DNA is TGTGCCAGCGGGACTAGCGGGGCCGATACGCAGTATTTT.

This rearrangement joins TRBV11-2 to TRBJ2-7; TRBD2 matches 12 bases. J lost 3 bases, V lost 3 bases, and 3 bases had no gene match. The germline CDR1 and CDR2 sequences are SGHAT and FQNNGV. The CDR3 sequence is 15 residues long. As DNA, the CDR3 is TGTGCCAGCAGCTTGGCTAGCGGGGGGGTCTACGAGCAGTACTTC. Protein: CASSLASGGVYEQYF.

In regard to this clone: Other DNA sequences within the sample encode an identical CDR3. The V gene is TRBV12-3 or TRBV12-4, the J gene TRBJ1-1; tentatively, D is TRBD1 (5 bases). There are 13 residues in the CDR3. V lost 6 bases and J lost 1, with 9 bases in between. The CDR3: CASSPTGNTEAFF. The CDR3 coding sequence is TGTGCCAGCAGCCCAACAGGGAACACTGAAGCTTTCTTT.

The chain is built from TRBV4-2 and TRBJ2-5; the D is unclear. This CDR3 comprises 14 residues. V gave up 0 bases and J gave up 2 bases, with 7 bases separating them. Germline-derived CDR1 and CDR2 are LGHNA and YNFKEQ. The CDR3 DNA follows: TGTGCCAGCAGCCAAGATCTAATGCAAGAGACCCAGTACTTC. It specifies CASSQDLMQETQYF.

The DNA of the CDR3 is TGTGCCAGTAGTATAAGTCTTGGGACTAGCGGGGGCCGTTCCAAAAACATTCAGTACTTC. This translates into CASSISLGTSGGRSKNIQYF. The chain is built from TRBV19 and TRBJ2-4; 14 positions agree with TRBD2. The germline CDR1 and CDR2 sequences are LNHDA and SQIVND (reference sequence). The CDR3 has 20 amino acids. After removal of 2 bases from V and 2 bases from J, the junction contained 11 bases not matched to a gene.

Only one count was recorded for this clone. This chain uses TRBV27 with TRBJ1-6, with D possibly TRBD1 on 5 matching bases. Trimming cost V 6 bases and J 7 bases, with 19 bases left between them. Germline V CDR1 and CDR2: MNHEY, SMNVEV (reference sequence). CDR3 length: 16 amino acids. The CDR3 here is CASSLSGAGLNSPLHF. CDR3 nucleotides: TGTGCCAGCAGCCTATCTGGGGCGGGGCTAAATTCACCCCTCCACTTT.

This chain connects TRBV5-1 to TRBJ2-1, with TRBD2 matching 11 bases. J lost 7 bases, V lost 0 bases, and 3 bases had no gene match. CDR3 length equals 15 residues. CDR1 SGHRS and CDR2 YFSETQ come from the germline V gene. CDR3 region: CASSLVAGGLNEQFF. The CDR3 nucleotides read TGCGCCAGCAGCTTGGTAGCGGGGGGGCTGAATGAGCAGTTCTTC.

The rearrangement uses TRBV19 and TRBJ1-5; the match to TRBD1 covers 9 bases. The trim removed 7 bases at V and 6 bases at J, leaving 10 bases unmatched. CDR3 length: 15 amino acids. The germline V gene has CDR1 LNHDA and CDR2 SQIVND (reference sequence). This CDR3 is CASKWEDRGRQPQHF. The CDR3 DNA sequence: TGTGCCAGTAAATGGGAGGACAGGGGTCGTCAGCCCCAGCATTTT.

The chain joins TRBV4-2 to TRBJ1-1; the D is unclear. V gave up 1 base and J gave up 8 bases, with 11 bases separating them. This CDR3 contains 13 residues. Germline V CDR1 and CDR2: LGHNA, YNFKEQ. The CDR3 DNA sequence: TGTGCCAGCAGCCAAGGCCTCTCGCGGGAAGCTTTCTTT. It yields the protein CASSQGLSREAFF.

With respect to this clone: Other DNA sequences from this sample encode an identical CDR3 as well. The chain couples TRBV7-3 to TRBJ2-3, with D perhaps matching TRBD1 (5 bases). The CDR3 is 14 amino acids. Per the germline V gene, CDR1 is SGHTA and CDR2 is FQGTGA. V dropped 1 base and J dropped 4 bases, with 9 bases sitting between them. The chain's CDR3 is CASSLRDSADTQYF. The CDR3, as DNA: TGTGCCAGCAGCTTAAGAGACAGCGCAGATACGCAGTATTTT.

The J gene is TRBJ2-1, the V gene TRBV10-3; the match to TRBD2 covers 9 bases. The CDR3 totals 13 residues. Germline V lookup: CDR1 ENHRY, CDR2 SYGVKD. The V and J ends lost 10 bases and 4 bases, in that order; junction bases with no gene match: 5. CDR3 coding DNA: TGTGCCAGCGCTAGCGGGGAGTACAATGAGCAGTTCTTC. Translation: CASASGEYNEQFF.

The chain employs TRBV18 and TRBJ1-2, with TRBD1 identical over 7 bases. This CDR3 has 13 amino acids. After removal of 2 bases from V and 3 bases from J, the junction contained 0 bases not matched to a gene. Germline V gene lookup returns CDR1 KGHSH and CDR2 LQKENI. The CDR3 reads CASSPGTDYGYTF. CDR3 nucleotide sequence: TGTGCCAGCTCACCAGGGACAGACTATGGCTACACCTTC.

The rearrangement joins TRBV7-9 to TRBJ2-1; 10 bases line up with TRBD1. J gave up 2 bases and V 5 bases, and 6 bases lay outside the gene matches. The CDR3 has 16 amino acids. Germline V lookup: CDR1 SEHNR, CDR2 FQNEAQ (reference sequence). The CDR3 nucleotides read TGTGCCAGCAGCGCAGACAGGGGGCTAACCTACAATGAGCAGTTCTTC. It yields the protein CASSADRGLTYNEQFF.

This chain uses TRBV7-6 with TRBJ2-3; 10 bases match TRBD2. The CDR3 has 16 residues. After removal of 4 bases from V and 1 base from J, the junction contained 5 bases not matched to a gene. CDR1 is SGHVS, CDR2 FNYEAQ, per germline. The CDR3 coding sequence is TGTGCCAGCAGCTCCAGCCTAGCGGGAGGCACAGATACGCAGTATTTT. Protein: CASSSSLAGGTDTQYF.

This chain joins TRBV4-1 and TRBJ2-2, with D maybe TRBD1 (6 bases). Trimming left V 1 base short and J 2 bases short, with 14 bases between. The CDR3 is 17 amino acids. Looked up from germline, CDR1 is MGHRA and CDR2 is YSYEKL. The CDR3, as DNA: TGCGCCAGCAGCCAAGTTGTAAGGACAGACAACACCGGGGAGCTGTTTTTT. This translates into CASSQVVRTDNTGELFF.

The rearrangement uses TRBV7-9 and TRBJ1-3; no definite D call. The V and J ends lost 4 bases and 5 bases respectively, with 12 bases between them. The CDR3 is made up of 14 amino acids. The germline gives CDR1 SEHNR, CDR2 FQNEAQ (reference sequence). The CDR3 region has the DNA TGTGCCAGCAGCTCGACAATCGGGAGAAACACCATATATTTT. Translation gives CASSSTIGRNTIYF.

The chain carries TRBV19 and TRBJ2-1; the match to TRBD1 covers 8 bases. Trimming cost V 6 bases and J 8 bases; bases outside gene matches: 9. The CDR3 runs 14 residues. CDR1 is LNHDA and CDR2 is SQIVND in the germline V gene (reference sequence). In DNA form, the CDR3 reads TGTGCCAGTAGAGGCCCACAGGGGGTGGATGAGCAGTTCTTC. Translation: CASRGPQGVDEQFF. The full variable domain, with the rest looked up from reference TRBV19 and TRBJ2-1, is DGGITQSPKYLFRKEGQNVTLSCEQNLNHDAMYWYRQDPGQGLRLIYYSQIVNDFQKGDIAEGYSVSREKKESFPLTVTSAQKNPTAFYLCASRGPQGVDEQFFGPGTRLTVL.